The T cell receptor (beta chain) described here comes from a study of shared clonotypes between healthy human individuals. Study-wide points: The authors sampled blood alone, and tissue repertoires likely differ.

Trimming pared 5 bases from V and 0 bases from J, leaving 23 bases between. The CDR3 is made up of 19 amino acids. Per the germline V gene, CDR1 is MDHEN and CDR2 is SYDVKM. As defined, naive CD8 cells were CD45RO-negative and positively selected for CCR7, with terminally differentiated effector memory CD45RA+ cells excluded. A word on this clone: Its antigen is currently unknown.

Across several immunoSEQ plates, the genomic DNA of each subset was split evenly. Only in-frame clones appear in the TCRdb table, and some are missing; sequencing was by immunoSEQ multiplex PCR. The sample yields 550,000 to 650,000 clones, 95% to 96% seen once. The receptor was derived from a woman in her 30s in good health. The material sequenced was naive CD8+ T cells sorted from blood. The V call is TRBV28, the J call TRBJ2-1, with a tentative D call TRBD2 (6 bases). This chain's CDR3 is CASSKGLTGDLSSYNEQFF. The CDR3 bases are TGTGCCAGCAGTAAAGGACTAACCGGAGACCTAAGCTCCTACAATGAGCAGTTCTTC.